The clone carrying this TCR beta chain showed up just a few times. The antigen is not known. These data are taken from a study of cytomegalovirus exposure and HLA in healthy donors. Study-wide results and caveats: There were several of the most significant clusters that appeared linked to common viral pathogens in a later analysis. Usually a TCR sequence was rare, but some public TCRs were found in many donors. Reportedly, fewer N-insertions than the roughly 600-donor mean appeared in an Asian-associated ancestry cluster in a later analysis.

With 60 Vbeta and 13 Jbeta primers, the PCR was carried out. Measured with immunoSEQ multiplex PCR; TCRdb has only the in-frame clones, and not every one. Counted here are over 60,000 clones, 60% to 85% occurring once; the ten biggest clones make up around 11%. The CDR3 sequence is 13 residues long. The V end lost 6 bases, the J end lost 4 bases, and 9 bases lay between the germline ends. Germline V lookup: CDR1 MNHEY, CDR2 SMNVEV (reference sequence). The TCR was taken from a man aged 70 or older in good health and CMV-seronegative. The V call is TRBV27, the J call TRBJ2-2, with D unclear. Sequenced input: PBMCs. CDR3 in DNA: TGTGCCAGCAGCCGACTCGCCACCGGGGAGCTGTTTTTT. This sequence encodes CASSRLATGELFF.